This T cell receptor (beta chain) was identified during a study of T cells in Graves' hyperthyroidism and ophthalmopathy. This clonotype was seen repeatedly, ten times or more. What was amplified from RNA transcripts were TCR beta CDR3 regions. HTBI primers were the set used in a first-round RT-PCR of the TCR CDR3. MiXCR was run by TCRdb on the multiplex PCR reads, yielding one entry per CDR3 protein. The table lists about 290,000 distinct CDR3 sequences, 10% to 15% of them singletons. The source of this sequence is a woman aged 25 to 39 with Graves' hyperthyroidism that later progressed to Graves' ophthalmopathy. Sequencing was done on a sample of blood.

The CDR3 here is CASSFSGTGYEQFF. The CDR3, as DNA: TGTGCCAGCAGTTTTTCCGGGACAGGGTATGAGCAGTTCTTC. The chain carries TRBV6-1 and TRBJ2-1; 9 bases agree with TRBD1. The CDR3 consists of 14 residues. Per the germline V gene, CDR1 is MNHNS and CDR2 is SASEGT. Trimming took 5 bases from V and 8 from J; bases not matched to a gene: 7.